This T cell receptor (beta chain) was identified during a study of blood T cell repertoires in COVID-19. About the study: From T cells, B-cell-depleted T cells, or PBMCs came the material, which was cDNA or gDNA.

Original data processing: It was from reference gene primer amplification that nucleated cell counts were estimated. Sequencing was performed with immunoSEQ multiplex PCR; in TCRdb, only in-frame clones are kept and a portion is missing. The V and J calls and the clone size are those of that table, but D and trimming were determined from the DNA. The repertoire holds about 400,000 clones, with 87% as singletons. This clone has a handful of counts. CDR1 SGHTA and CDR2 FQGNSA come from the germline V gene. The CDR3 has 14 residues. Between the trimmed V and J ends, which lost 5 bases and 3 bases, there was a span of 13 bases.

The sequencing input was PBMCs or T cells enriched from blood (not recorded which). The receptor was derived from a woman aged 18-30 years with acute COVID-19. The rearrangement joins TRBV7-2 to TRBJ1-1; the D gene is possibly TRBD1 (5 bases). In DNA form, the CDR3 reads TGTGCCAGCAGCCTCGGGGGACCCTACACTGAAGCTTTCTTT. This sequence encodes CASSLGGPYTEAFF.